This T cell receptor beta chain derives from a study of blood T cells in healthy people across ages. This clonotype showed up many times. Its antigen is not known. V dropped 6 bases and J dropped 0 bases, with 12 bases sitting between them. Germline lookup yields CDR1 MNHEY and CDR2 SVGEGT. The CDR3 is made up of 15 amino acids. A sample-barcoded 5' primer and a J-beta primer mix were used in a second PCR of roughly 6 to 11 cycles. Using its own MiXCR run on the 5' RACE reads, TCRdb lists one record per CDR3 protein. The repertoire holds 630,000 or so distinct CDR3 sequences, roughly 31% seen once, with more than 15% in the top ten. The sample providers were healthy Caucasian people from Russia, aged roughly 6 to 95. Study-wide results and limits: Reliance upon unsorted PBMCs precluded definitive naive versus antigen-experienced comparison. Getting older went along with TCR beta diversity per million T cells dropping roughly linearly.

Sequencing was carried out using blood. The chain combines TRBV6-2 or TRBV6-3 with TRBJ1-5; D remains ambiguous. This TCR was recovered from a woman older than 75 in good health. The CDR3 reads CASSPGPYSNQPQHF. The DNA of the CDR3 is TGTGCCAGCAGCCCCGGCCCCTATAGCAATCAGCCCCAGCATTTT.